A single sample gave rise to the 26 T cell receptor beta chains below, sequenced in a study of T cell responses to AZD1222 COVID-19 vaccine. Produced via immunoSEQ multiplex PCR; TCRdb's table is partial and in-frame only. The sample lists 120,000 or so clones; about 88% were seen once. The source material was peripheral blood, sampled 28 days after the second AZD1222 dose. The receptors were sampled from an adult who received the AZD1222 COVID-19 vaccine.

This clone was observed a few times. The chain uses TRBV25-1 and TRBJ1-4; D is unresolved. The CDR3 has 16 amino acids. V lost 0 bases, J lost 4 bases, and 12 bases lay in between. Germline assignment: CDR1 MGHDK and CDR2 SYGVNS. Here the CDR3 reads CASSEYYGVGNEKLFF. The DNA of the CDR3 is TGTGCCAGCAGTGAATATTATGGGGTCGGTAATGAAAAACTGTTTTTT.

V usage is TRBV6-1 and J usage is TRBJ1-3; D not resolved. The CDR3 covers 14 residues. Germline V lookup: CDR1 MNHNS, CDR2 SASEGT. V was trimmed by 3 bases and J by 8 bases, leaving 14 bases between them. This CDR3 reads CASSDLGRVHTIYF. CDR3 coding DNA: TGTGCCAGCAGTGACCTCGGGAGGGTGCACACCATATATTTT.

This chain links TRBV14 with TRBJ1-1; the D is unclear. V was shortened by 1 base and J by 7 bases, with 4 bases between the two germline ends. This CDR3 contains 11 residues. In germline, CDR1 is SGHDN, CDR2 FVKESK. The DNA for the CDR3 is TGTGCCAGCAGCCAAGGGTTTGAAGCTTTCTTT. It codes for CASSQGFEAFF.

V is TRBV6-5 and J is TRBJ1-6; D perhaps matches TRBD1 (5 bases). The V gene's germline CDR1 is MNHEY and CDR2 SVGAGI. The CDR3 is 15 residues long. Trimming stripped 7 bases from V and 9 bases from J, with 19 bases between. CDR3 nucleotides: TGTGCCAGCACCGGCGGGGGAGAAATGGGTTCACCCCTCCACTTT. It encodes CASTGGGEMGSPLHF.

The rearrangement uses TRBV19 and TRBJ2-1; D is uncertain. Germline V gene sequence: CDR1 LNHDA, CDR2 SQIVND (reference sequence). The CDR3 consists of 11 residues. The V gene lost 4 bases and the J gene lost 7 bases, with 5 bases spanning the gap. CDR3 in DNA: TGTGCCAGTAGTAGGGTAAATGAGCAGTTCTTC. Its translation is CASSRVNEQFF.

The rearrangement links TRBV4-1 to TRBJ1-4; unclear D gene. The CDR3 runs to 17 residues. Germline values: CDR1 MGHRA, CDR2 YSYEKL. V lost 0 bases and J lost 0, with 11 bases in between. In DNA form, the CDR3 reads TGCGCCAGCAGCCAAGATCCGTCCGGTGCAACTAATGAAAAACTGTTTTTT. It specifies CASSQDPSGATNEKLFF.

The chain recombines TRBV20-1 with TRBJ2-5; the D gene is possibly TRBD2 (5 bases). V dropped 3 bases and J dropped 4 bases, with 9 bases sitting between them. Germline CDR1 is DFQATT and CDR2 is SNEGSKA (reference sequence). The CDR3 totals 12 residues. The CDR3 loop is CSASPSPETQYF. The CDR3 coding sequence is TGCAGTGCTAGTCCTAGCCCAGAGACCCAGTACTTC.

V gene TRBV6-5 combines with J gene TRBJ2-6, with 8 nucleotides matching TRBD2. With 11 bases clipped from V and 4 bases from J, the junction kept 10 bases outside the gene matches. The CDR3 is made up of 15 amino acids. CDR1 and CDR2 (germline): MNHEY, SVGAGI. This CDR3 reads CAARGGAAGANVLTF. CDR3 sequence (DNA): TGTGCCGCTCGGGGGGGGGCAGCCGGGGCCAACGTCCTGACTTTC.

This chain joins TRBV6-1 and TRBJ2-6, with D unresolved. The CDR3 is 16 residues long. V was shortened by 6 bases and J by 0 bases, with 12 bases between the two germline ends. Germline V gives CDR1 MNHNS, CDR2 SASEGT. CDR3 bases: TGTGCCAGCAGGGAATCTCGGGCCTCTGGGGCCAACGTCCTGACTTTC. It is translated as CASRESRASGANVLTF.

V usage is TRBV12-3 or TRBV12-4 and J usage is TRBJ1-1, with D unresolved. The CDR3 has 12 residues. V gave up 3 bases and J gave up 11 bases, with 13 bases separating them. The CDR3 DNA is TGTGCCAGCAGTTTGGGAAGAAAAGGGGCTTTCTTT. This sequence encodes CASSLGRKGAFF.

The rearrangement links TRBV29-1 to TRBJ2-5; TRBD1 matches 8 bases. The CDR3 extends over 13 amino acids. With V trimmed by 6 bases and J by 4 bases, 7 bases remained unmatched. Germline CDR1 reads SQVTM; CDR2 reads ANQGSEA. This CDR3 reads CSVTWQGAETQYF. The CDR3 region has the DNA TGCAGCGTCACCTGGCAGGGGGCAGAGACCCAGTACTTC.

This clone was seen just once. The chain recombines TRBV6-5 with TRBJ2-5; D remains ambiguous. This CDR3 has 11 residues. CDR1 and CDR2 (germline): MNHEY, SVGAGI. V was trimmed by 6 bases and J by 2 bases, leaving 4 bases between them. The CDR3 region has the DNA TGTGCCAGCAGGATACAAGAGACCCAGTACTTC. As protein: CASRIQETQYF.

V and J are TRBV5-1 and TRBJ1-6, with TRBD1 as a possible D gene (5 bases). CDR1 is SGHRS, CDR2 YFSETQ, per germline. There are 14 residues in the CDR3. With 6 bases removed from V and 4 bases from J, the gap between germline ends came to 11 bases. CDR3 sequence: CASTPEGYNSPLHF. Here the CDR3 DNA reads TGCGCCAGCACCCCTGAGGGGTATAATTCACCCCTCCACTTT.

This clone was observed a few times. The CDR3 DNA is TGTGCCAGTAGTATCCCCGGGACAGGGGTCGCCGGGGAGCTGTTTTTT. It translates to CASSIPGTGVAGELFF. This sequence joins TRBV19 and TRBJ2-2; 10 nucleotides agree with TRBD1. The CDR3 spans 16 residues. The ends lost 3 bases at V and 6 bases at J; junction bases unmatched: 7. The germline V gene has CDR1 LNHDA and CDR2 SQIVND (reference sequence). Full variable domain (outside the CDR3, taken from reference TRBV19 and TRBJ2-2): DGGITQSPKYLFRKEGQNVTLSCEQNLNHDAMYWYRQDPGQGLRLIYYSQIVNDFQKGDIAEGYSVSREKKESFPLTVTSAQKNPTAFYLCASSIPGTGVAGELFFGEGSRLTVL.

The V and J genes are TRBV7-9 and TRBJ1-3; D may be TRBD1 (6 bases). Between the trimmed V and J ends, which lost 5 bases and 0 bases, there was a span of 20 bases. This CDR3 contains 18 residues. Germline V CDR1 and CDR2: SEHNR, FQNEAQ (reference sequence). The CDR3 protein is CASSTAFRDTSSGNTIYF. As DNA, the CDR3 is TGTGCCAGCAGCACCGCTTTCCGGGACACAAGCTCTGGAAACACCATATATTTT.

The CDR3 loop reads CASRPGTGWAGELFF. CDR3 coding DNA: TGTGCCAGCAGACCCGGGACAGGGTGGGCCGGGGAGCTGTTTTTT. This rearrangement joins TRBV6-5 to TRBJ2-2, with 9 bases fitting TRBD1. CDR3 length: 15 amino acids. The V and J ends lost 6 bases and 6 bases, in that order; junction bases with no gene match: 8. Germline V gene sequence: CDR1 MNHEY, CDR2 SVGAGI.

This rearrangement joins TRBV5-1 to TRBJ1-6; D may be TRBD1 (6 bases). Germline CDR1 and CDR2: SGHRS and YFSETQ. This CDR3 region has 14 residues. Trimming shortened V by 4 bases and J by 9 bases, and 14 bases separated the two germline ends. CDR3 sequence: CASSAQGNGSPLHF. The CDR3 coding sequence is TGCGCCAGCAGCGCCCAGGGGAACGGTTCACCCCTCCACTTT.

This rearrangement joins TRBV7-6 to TRBJ2-3; D might be TRBD2 (5 bases). V gave up 5 bases and J gave up 5 bases, with 20 bases separating them. CDR1 and CDR2 from the germline V gene are SGHVS and FNYEAQ. The CDR3 is made up of 16 amino acids. The CDR3 DNA follows: TGTGCCAGCAGCGGCCGATTCGGGGTTTTCAAAGATACGCAGTATTTT. This encodes CASSGRFGVFKDTQYF. The complete variable domain, with remaining parts taken from reference TRBV7-6 and TRBJ2-3, reads GAGVSQSPRYKVTKRGQDVALRCDPISGHVSLYWYRQALGQGPEFLTYFNYEAQQDKSGLPNDRFSAERPEGSISTLTIQRTEQRDSAMYRCASSGRFGVFKDTQYFGPGTRLTVL.

The V call is TRBV18, the J call TRBJ2-7; D assignment may be TRBD1 or TRBD2 (5 bases each). CDR3 length: 12 residues. Between the trimmed V and J ends, which lost 6 bases and 3 bases, there was a span of 9 bases. The germline CDR1 and CDR2 sequences are KGHSH and LQKENI. DNA of the CDR3: TGTGCCAGCTCCCTGAGGGGCTACGAGCAGTACTTC. It translates to CASSLRGYEQYF.

J is TRBJ2-1 and V is TRBV10-3, with no clear D. The CDR3 is 11 amino acids. Germline lookup yields CDR1 ENHRY and CDR2 SYGVKD. V lost 4 bases to trimming and J lost 6 bases, with 4 bases between them. The CDR3 sequence is CAISVVNEQFF. Here the CDR3 DNA reads TGTGCCATCAGTGTTGTCAATGAGCAGTTCTTC.

J is TRBJ1-2 and V is TRBV28; the D is unclear. The germline V gene has CDR1 MDHEN and CDR2 SYDVKM. The CDR3 has 12 amino acids. V was cut by 2 bases and J by 7 bases, with 8 bases left in between. Written as DNA, the CDR3 is TGTGCCAGCAGTTTAGGGCGGTTTGGCTACACCTTC. Its protein is CASSLGRFGYTF.

The chain employs TRBV11-2 and TRBJ2-2, with a weak D call TRBD2 (5 bases). V lost 8 bases and J 2 bases, leaving 21 bases between the germline ends. Germline CDR1 is SGHAT and CDR2 is FQNNGV. The CDR3 is made up of 17 amino acids. In DNA form, the CDR3 reads TGTGCCAGCTTCCGCCGGGGTACTAGAAGCAACACCGGGGAGCTGTTTTTT. It translates to CASFRRGTRSNTGELFF.

The chain links TRBV5-1 to TRBJ2-1; the match to TRBD1 covers 7 bases. The germline V gene has CDR1 SGHRS and CDR2 YFSETQ. The CDR3 runs 13 residues. V was clipped by 4 bases and J by 7 bases; unmatched bases: 5. DNA for the CDR3: TGCGCCAGCAGCACCCTACAGGGGAATGAGCAGTTCTTC. Residues: CASSTLQGNEQFF.

V and J are TRBV20-1 and TRBJ2-7; D unclear. The ends were cut back, 5 bases at V and 3 bases at J, with 8 bases in the middle. This CDR3 spans 11 amino acids. CDR1 and CDR2 (germline): DFQATT, SNEGSKA (reference sequence). The CDR3 sequence: CSASIIYEQYF. In DNA, the CDR3 is TGCAGTGCTTCAATCATCTACGAGCAGTACTTC.

The rearrangement joins TRBV4-1 to TRBJ1-3, with D tentatively TRBD1 (6 bases). V dropped 1 base and J dropped 4 bases, with 11 bases sitting between them. The germline CDR1 and CDR2 sequences are MGHRA and YSYEKL. The CDR3 loop spans 15 amino acids. CDR3 DNA: TGCGCCAGCAGCCAAGGTGGGGGGCGCGGAAACACCATATATTTT. This codes for CASSQGGGRGNTIYF.

This clone was observed a few times. The genes are TRBV10-2 and TRBJ1-1; no reliable D call. Trimming removed 8 bases at V and 1 base at J, with 8 bases between. The CDR3 extends over 12 amino acids. The V gene's germline CDR1 is WSHSY and CDR2 SAAADI. CDR3 protein: CASGRSNTEAFF. The CDR3 nucleotides read TGCGCCAGCGGACGCTCGAACACTGAAGCTTTCTTT.